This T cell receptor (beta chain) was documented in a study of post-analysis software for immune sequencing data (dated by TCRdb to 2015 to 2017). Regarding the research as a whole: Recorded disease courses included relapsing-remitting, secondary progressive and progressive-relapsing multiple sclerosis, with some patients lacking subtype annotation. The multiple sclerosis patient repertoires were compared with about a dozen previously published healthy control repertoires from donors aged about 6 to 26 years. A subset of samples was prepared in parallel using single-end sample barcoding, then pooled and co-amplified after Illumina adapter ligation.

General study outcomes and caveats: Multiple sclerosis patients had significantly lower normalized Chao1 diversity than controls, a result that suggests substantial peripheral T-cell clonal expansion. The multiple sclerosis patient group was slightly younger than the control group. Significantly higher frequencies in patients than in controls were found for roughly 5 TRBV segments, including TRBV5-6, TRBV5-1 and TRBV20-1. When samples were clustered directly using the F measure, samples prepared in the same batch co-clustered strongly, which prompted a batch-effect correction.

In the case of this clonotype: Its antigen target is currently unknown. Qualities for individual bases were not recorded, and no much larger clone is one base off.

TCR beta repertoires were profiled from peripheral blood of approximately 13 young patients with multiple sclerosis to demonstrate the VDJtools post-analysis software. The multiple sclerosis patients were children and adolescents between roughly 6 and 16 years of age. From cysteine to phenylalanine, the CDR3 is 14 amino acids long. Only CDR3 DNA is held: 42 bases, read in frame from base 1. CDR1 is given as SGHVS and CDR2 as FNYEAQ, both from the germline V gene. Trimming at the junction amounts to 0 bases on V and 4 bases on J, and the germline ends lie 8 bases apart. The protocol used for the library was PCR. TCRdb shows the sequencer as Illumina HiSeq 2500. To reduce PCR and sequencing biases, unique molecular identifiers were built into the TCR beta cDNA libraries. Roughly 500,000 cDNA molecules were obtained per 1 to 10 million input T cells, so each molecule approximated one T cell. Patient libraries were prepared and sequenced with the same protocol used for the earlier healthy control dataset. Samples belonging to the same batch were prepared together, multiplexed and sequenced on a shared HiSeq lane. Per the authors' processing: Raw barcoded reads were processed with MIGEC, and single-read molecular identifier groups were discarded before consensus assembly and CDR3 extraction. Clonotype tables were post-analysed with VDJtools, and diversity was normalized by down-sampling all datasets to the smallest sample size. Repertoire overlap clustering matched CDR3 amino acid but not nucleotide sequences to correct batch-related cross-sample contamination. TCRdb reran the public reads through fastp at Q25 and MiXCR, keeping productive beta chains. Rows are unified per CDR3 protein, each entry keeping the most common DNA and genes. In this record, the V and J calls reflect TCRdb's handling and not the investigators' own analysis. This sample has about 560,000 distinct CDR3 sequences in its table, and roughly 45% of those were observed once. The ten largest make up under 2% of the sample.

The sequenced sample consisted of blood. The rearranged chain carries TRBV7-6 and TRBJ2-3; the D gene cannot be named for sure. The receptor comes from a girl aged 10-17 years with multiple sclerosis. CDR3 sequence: CASSLAGSPDTQYF. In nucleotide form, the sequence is TGTGCCAGCAGCTTAGCAGGTAGCCCAGATACGCAGTATTTT.